This entry lists 27 T cell receptor beta chains sequenced from one sample in a study of identical twins (TCRdb year 2016). Receptor amplification or capture employed 5' RACE. The instrument was an Illumina HiSeq 2000. Through fastp at Q25 and MiXCR, TCRdb rebuilt clones from the public reads, retaining in-frame beta chains. Each CDR3 protein gets just one entry, which takes the most common genes and DNA from the rows behind it. The sample yields 200,000 to 300,000 distinct CDR3 sequences; over 9.5% were counted once. Less than 12% of the sample goes to the ten largest clones. Source material: memory T cells sorted from blood. Sample cell subset or site, as interpreted from the label and publication: CD45RO+ enriched T cells. These receptors originate from a middle-aged man in good health.

This clonotype showed up just a few times. The CDR3 is CASSLEGTVLNEKLFF. DNA for the CDR3: TGCGCCAGCAGCTTGGAAGGGACAGTCCTTAATGAAAAACTGTTTTTT. The rearrangement links TRBV5-1 to TRBJ1-4; 7 nucleotides line up with TRBD1. Germline CDR1 SGHRS, CDR2 YFSETQ. This CDR3 has 16 amino acids. V was clipped by 0 bases and J by 4 bases; unmatched bases: 6.

This clonotype was counted ten times or more. This chain joins TRBV3-1 and TRBJ2-1; 15 bases fit TRBD2. The V and J ends lost 4 bases and 5 bases, in that order; junction bases with no gene match: 12. The CDR3 runs to 19 residues. Germline V gene lookup returns CDR1 LGHDT and CDR2 YNNKEL (reference sequence). This chain's CDR3 is CASSPGLAGGFGTDNEQFF. CDR3 coding DNA: TGTGCCAGCAGCCCGGGACTAGCGGGGGGTTTCGGTACTGACAATGAGCAGTTCTTC.

The chain joins TRBV29-1 to TRBJ2-5; D gene uncertain. Germline V gives CDR1 SQVTM, CDR2 ANQGSEA. The V end lost 4 bases, the J end lost 3 bases, and 9 bases lay between the germline ends. The CDR3 covers 12 residues. The CDR3 reads CSVAASEETQYF. In nucleotides, the CDR3 is TGCAGCGTTGCGGCTTCAGAAGAGACCCAGTACTTC. Full variable domain (missing parts from reference TRBV29-1 and TRBJ2-5): SAVISQKPSRDICQRGTSLTIQCQVDSQVTMMFWYRQQPGQSLTLIATANQGSEATYESGFVIDKFPISRPNLTFSTLTVSNMSPEDSSIYLCSVAASEETQYFGPGTRLLVL.

Ten or more counts support this clonotype. The chain links TRBV5-1 to TRBJ2-5; 10 nucleotides align to TRBD1. The CDR3 has 14 amino acids. Germline values: CDR1 SGHRS, CDR2 YFSETQ. The V segment lost 4 bases and the J segment 5 bases; nucleotides outside the gene matches: 5. CDR3 amino acids: CASSRQGAGETQYF. CDR3 nucleotide sequence: TGCGCCAGCAGCCGACAGGGGGCCGGGGAGACCCAGTACTTC.

Worth noting for this clonotype: This may be a read error: a much more frequent sequence differs by one nucleotide. The chain joins TRBV20-1 to TRBJ1-6, with D possibly matching TRBD1 (6 bases). This CDR3 has 13 residues. Germline V CDR1 and CDR2: DFQATT, SNEGSKA (reference sequence). The CDR3 loop is CSVRWTANSPLLF. The CDR3 coding sequence is TGCAGTGTCCGGTGGACAGCAAATTCACCCCTCCTCTTT.

The chain uses TRBV7-2 and TRBJ1-3; perhaps TRBD1 as D (5 bases). V dropped 0 bases and J dropped 2 bases, with 8 bases sitting between them. Germline CDR1 and CDR2: SGHTA and FQGNSA. CDR3 length: 15 residues. CDR3 coding DNA: TGTGCCAGCAGCTTAGCGGCAGGGACTGGAAACACCATATATTTT. Its translation is CASSLAAGTGNTIYF.

The table lists this clonotype with a few counts. V gene TRBV7-8 combines with J gene TRBJ2-3, with D possibly being TRBD2 (5 bases). Trimming left V 4 bases short and J 2 bases short, with 13 bases between. The CDR3 is 15 amino acids. Looked up from germline, CDR1 is SGHVS and CDR2 is FQNEAQ. In DNA, the CDR3 is TGTGCCAGCAGCTCGGGGTCATACCCCACAGATACGCAGTATTTT. It yields the protein CASSSGSYPTDTQYF.

There are many counts of this clonotype. The chain couples TRBV6-2 or TRBV6-3 to TRBJ2-3; the match to TRBD1 covers 7 bases. The germline CDR1 and CDR2 sequences are MNHEY and SVGEGT. The CDR3 length is 12 residues. V was pared by 6 bases and J by 5 bases, with 2 bases of the junction left unmatched. This chain's CDR3 is CASRAGGDTQYF. The CDR3 bases are TGTGCCAGCAGGGCAGGGGGAGATACGCAGTATTTT.

This clonotype appeared many times. CDR3 sequence: CASSGAFAETQYF. DNA for the CDR3: TGTGCCAGCAGCGGAGCGTTTGCTGAGACCCAGTACTTC. The V call is TRBV3-1, the J call TRBJ2-5; D not certain. The V and J ends lost 5 bases and 5 bases respectively, with 12 bases between them. This CDR3 spans 13 amino acids. The V gene's germline CDR1 is LGHDT and CDR2 YNNKEL (reference sequence).

This clonotype appeared a few times. This chain links TRBV20-1 with TRBJ2-7; perhaps TRBD2 as D (5 bases). This CDR3 has 13 residues. From germline, CDR1 is DFQATT and CDR2 SNEGSKA (reference sequence). The V gene lost 3 bases and the J gene lost 4 bases, with 13 bases spanning the gap. The CDR3 protein is CSASREGAYEQYF. The CDR3 nucleotides read TGCAGTGCTAGTCGAGAGGGAGCTTACGAGCAGTACTTC.

This sequence joins TRBV5-4 and TRBJ2-5, with D unresolved. The V end was cut by 2 bases, the J end by 1 base, with 6 bases between. Germline CDR1 and CDR2: SGHNT and YYREEE (reference sequence). The CDR3 has 13 amino acids. CDR3 amino acids: CASSFATQETQYF. As DNA, the CDR3 is TGTGCCAGCAGCTTTGCTACCCAAGAGACCCAGTACTTC. Full variable domain (outside the CDR3, taken from reference TRBV5-4 and TRBJ2-5): ETGVTQSPTHLIKTRGQQVTLRCSSQSGHNTVSWYQQALGQGPQFIFQYYREEENGRGNFPPRFSGLQFPNYSSELNVNALELDDSALYLCASSFATQETQYFGPGTRLLVL.

The V call is TRBV30, the J call TRBJ2-1; weak D call: TRBD1 (7 bases). Trimming took 2 bases from V and 3 from J, leaving 14 bases between them. The V gene's germline CDR1 is GTSNPN and CDR2 SVGIG (reference sequence). This CDR3 spans 15 amino acids. CDR3 region: CAWSSPGGFYNEQFF. CDR3 DNA sequence: TGTGCCTGGAGTTCGCCAGGGGGGTTCTACAATGAGCAGTTCTTC.

This clonotype was recorded a few times. The chain couples TRBV6-2 or TRBV6-3 to TRBJ2-1, with TRBD2 matching over 9 bases. In germline, CDR1 is MNHEY, CDR2 SVGEGT. The CDR3 consists of 15 residues. J gave up 4 bases and V 7 bases, and 8 bases lay outside the gene matches. CDR3 amino acids: CASTLGLAHYNEQFF. The CDR3 region has the DNA TGTGCCAGCACCTTGGGACTAGCACATTACAATGAGCAGTTCTTC.

This clonotype occurred a few times. The chain links TRBV5-4 to TRBJ1-6, with unresolved D. The CDR3 loop spans 12 amino acids. Trimming took off 0 bases at V and 10 bases at J, with 5 bases between the two ends. CDR1 SGHNT and CDR2 YYREEE come from the germline V gene (reference sequence). The DNA for the CDR3 is TGTGCCAGCAGCTTGGATGTGTCACCCCTCCACTTT. Translated, it gives CASSLDVSPLHF.

This clonotype was seen many times. V is TRBV4-1 and J is TRBJ1-2; D might be TRBD1 (5 bases). The CDR3 contains 16 residues. V was shortened by 1 base and J by 4 bases, with 16 bases between the two germline ends. Germline V gives CDR1 MGHRA, CDR2 YSYEKL. CDR3: CASSQVLRGRSYGYTF. CDR3 nucleotides: TGCGCCAGCAGCCAAGTGTTAAGGGGCAGGAGCTATGGCTACACCTTC.

The chain links TRBV7-9 to TRBJ2-3, with 9 positions matching TRBD1. J gave up 4 bases and V 4 bases, and 6 bases lay outside the gene matches. Per the germline V gene, CDR1 is SEHNR and CDR2 is FQNEAQ (reference sequence). The CDR3 is 15 amino acids. The CDR3 sequence: CASSSPGQGSDTQYF. The DNA for the CDR3 is TGTGCCAGCAGCTCGCCGGGACAGGGATCAGATACGCAGTATTTT.

This clonotype turned up a few times. This chain connects TRBV6-2 or TRBV6-3 to TRBJ2-7; 13 bases match TRBD2. There are 18 residues in the CDR3. Germline loops: CDR1 MNHEY, CDR2 SVGEGT. Trimming at V came to 7 bases and at J to 0 bases, leaving 12 bases not matched to a gene. DNA for the CDR3: TGTGCCAGCACCCAGACGATTTGGACTAGCGGGAGCTCCTACGAGCAGTACTTC. It codes for CASTQTIWTSGSSYEQYF.

This clonotype was recorded a few times. This chain joins TRBV9 and TRBJ2-7; the D gene is possibly TRBD1 (6 bases). This CDR3 region has 14 residues. V was clipped by 3 bases and J by 2 bases, with 12 bases between them. The germline V gene encodes CDR1 SGDLS and CDR2 YYNGEE. The CDR3 nucleotides are TGTGCCAGCAGCGCGACAGGAGTTACCTACGAGCAGTACTTC. Translated: CASSATGVTYEQYF.

This clonotype was detected only a few times. V and J are TRBV2 and TRBJ2-5, with 8 bases matching TRBD2. CDR1 and CDR2 (germline): SNHLY, FYNNEI. The CDR3 covers 16 residues. The J segment lost 5 bases and the V segment lost 6 bases, leaving 14 bases of the junction unmatched. CDR3 sequence reads: CASSLGVAGFGETQYF. CDR3 sequence (DNA): TGTGCCAGCAGCCTCGGAGTAGCGGGATTTGGGGAGACCCAGTACTTC.

The chain couples TRBV27 to TRBJ2-7; TRBD1 aligns across 10 bases. The CDR3 extends over 18 amino acids. Germline V lookup: CDR1 MNHEY, CDR2 SMNVEV (reference sequence). V was clipped by 0 bases and J by 1 base; unmatched bases: 9. CDR3 in DNA: TGTGCCAGCAGTTTATCTCAAAGACAGGGGGCGAGATCCTACGAGCAGTACTTC. It encodes CASSLSQRQGARSYEQYF.

Ten or more counts support this clonotype. The CDR3 is CSARGLAGWSSNEQFF. CDR3 sequence (DNA): TGCAGTGCTAGAGGATTAGCGGGCTGGAGCTCCAATGAGCAGTTCTTC. This rearrangement joins TRBV20-1 to TRBJ2-1, with 7 bases aligning to TRBD2. Germline V gene sequence: CDR1 DFQATT, CDR2 SNEGSKA (reference sequence). The CDR3 runs 16 residues. The V and J ends lost 1 base and 6 bases, in that order; junction bases with no gene match: 12.

The chain recombines TRBV12-3 or TRBV12-4 with TRBJ2-2, with no clear D. Trimming pared 3 bases from V and 6 bases from J, leaving 8 bases between. This CDR3 comprises 13 residues. The CDR3 loop reads CASSFVQAGELFF. Written as DNA, the CDR3 is TGTGCCAGCAGTTTCGTGCAAGCCGGGGAGCTGTTTTTT.

The chain has TRBV5-5 and TRBJ1-2, with 9 bases aligning to TRBD1. Trimming removed 5 bases from V and 7 bases from J; junction bases left unmatched: 6. This CDR3 is built from 13 residues. The V gene's germline CDR1 is SGHKS and CDR2 YYEKEE (reference sequence). CDR3 bases: TGTGCCAGCAGTTGGGACAGGGCAGGTGGCTACACCTTC. Amino acids: CASSWDRAGGYTF.

This clonotype was recorded a few times. The rearrangement links TRBV20-1 to TRBJ1-2, with D uncertain. This CDR3 has 13 residues. Trimming cost V 6 bases and J 8 bases, with 19 bases left between them. From germline, CDR1 is DFQATT and CDR2 SNEGSKA (reference sequence). The CDR3 protein is CSATLPSIEGYTF. For the CDR3, the DNA is TGCAGTGCCACCCTTCCATCGATTGAGGGCTACACCTTC.

This sequence joins TRBV29-1 and TRBJ2-3, with D possibly called TRBD1 or TRBD2 (5 bases each). V was trimmed by 5 bases and J by 2 bases, leaving 11 bases between them. The length of the CDR3 is 13 residues. Germline loops: CDR1 SQVTM, CDR2 ANQGSEA. In DNA, the CDR3 is TGCAGCGTTTGGGGCGGACTCACAGATACGCAGTATTTT. It is translated as CSVWGGLTDTQYF.

This clonotype was seen ten or more times. V usage is TRBV5-5 and J usage is TRBJ1-2; TRBD1 might be the D (5 bases). The V gene's germline CDR1 is SGHKS and CDR2 YYEKEE (reference sequence). The CDR3 is made up of 15 amino acids. V lost 6 bases and J lost 5, with 20 bases in between. The CDR3: CASTFGRGDRYGYTF. The CDR3 nucleotides are TGTGCCAGCACCTTTGGGAGGGGAGACCGGTATGGCTACACCTTC.

V gene TRBV6-5 combines with J gene TRBJ2-3, with 11 bases that match TRBD2. Germline V lookup: CDR1 MNHEY, CDR2 SVGAGI. The CDR3 runs 15 residues. After removal of 4 bases from V and 5 bases from J, the junction contained 5 bases not matched to a gene. The CDR3 loop reads CASSSHGTSGDTQYF. As DNA, the CDR3 is TGTGCCAGCAGTTCCCACGGGACTAGCGGAGATACGCAGTATTTT.